The TCR beta chain under discussion was sequenced for a study of T cell repertoires in cytomegalovirus infection. Study findings and constraints: Summed public TCR beta family frequency identified CMV carriers bearing the relevant HLA.

Each CDR3 protein gets one entry after TCRdb re-called the reads with MiXCR. Found here are 200,000 to 300,000 distinct CDR3 sequences, roughly 9.1% of them singletons; the top ten hold approximately 16%. The CDR3 sequence is 11 residues long. CDR1 and CDR2 (germline): DFQATT, SNEGSKA (reference sequence). The table lists this clonotype with many counts. Its antigen is unidentified. Sequencing was done on a sample of PBMCs. The chain is built from TRBV20-1 and TRBJ2-5, with D perhaps matching TRBD2 (5 bases). The sequence was collected from a human donor in good health (CMV status not recorded). Some clones in this sample may be carry-over from other donors' samples. CDR3 loop: CSSGEQETQYF. Written as DNA, the CDR3 is TGCAGCTCCGGGGAACAAGAGACCCAGTACTTC.